This entry lists 10 T cell receptor beta chains sequenced from one sample in a study of OX40 agonist ivuxolimab in advanced cancers. Library construction relied on the immunoSEQ multiplex PCR assay. TCRdb limited this immuneACCESS table to in-frame rearrangements with V and J called. A share of clones is missing; checked studies link under half to unresolved V genes, and the rest is unexplained. A total of tens of thousands of clones appear in this sample, around four fifths of them only once. The top ten clones comprise around 59% of the sample. The starting material was CD4+ or CD8+ T cells sorted from blood, obtained in a trial of the OX40 agonist ivuxolimab. The source of these receptors is an adult with an advanced solid tumor such as melanoma, head and neck, liver or kidney cancer.

The V and J genes are TRBV4-1 and TRBJ2-7; 7 positions match TRBD2. The germline CDR1 and CDR2 sequences are MGHRA and YSYEKL. The V gene end was trimmed by 4 bases and the J gene end by 4 bases; junction bases not matched to a gene: 16. The CDR3 spans 17 residues. CDR3 sequence (DNA): TGCGCCAGCAGCCTCTTAAGTGGAGCTAGCGGAACATACGAGCAGTACTTC. Protein sequence: CASSLLSGASGTYEQYF.

The chain carries TRBV19 and TRBJ1-2; D unclear. V was shortened by 5 bases and J by 0 bases, with 7 bases between the two germline ends. Germline lookup yields CDR1 LNHDA and CDR2 SQIVND (reference sequence). The CDR3 contains 13 residues. CDR3 bases: TGTGCCAGTAGTTTTCACGCTAACTATGGCTACACCTTC. Its protein is CASSFHANYGYTF.

The chain has TRBV2 and TRBJ2-1, with 9 bases that match TRBD2. Per the germline V gene, CDR1 is SNHLY and CDR2 is FYNNEI. The trim removed 1 base at V and 3 bases at J, leaving 7 bases unmatched. This CDR3 has 17 residues. The CDR3 DNA sequence: TGTGCCAGCAGTGAAGGCCCCCTAGCGGGGAACTACAATGAGCAGTTCTTC. Amino acids: CASSEGPLAGNYNEQFF.

This chain links TRBV7-9 with TRBJ1-2; TRBD1 is a possible D gene (6 bases). The germline V and J ends were trimmed by 5 bases and 0 bases, with 10 bases remaining between them. This CDR3 comprises 14 residues. Per germline, CDR1 SEHNR and CDR2 FQNEAQ (reference sequence). CDR3 amino acids: CASSKGGPNYGYTF. DNA for the CDR3: TGTGCCAGCAGCAAGGGGGGGCCTAACTATGGCTACACCTTC.

This sequence joins TRBV7-2 and TRBJ2-5, with a possible D match to TRBD1 (6 bases). The CDR3 has 17 amino acids. Deletions cut 4 bases from V and 6 bases from J, with 24 bases between. Germline CDR1 and CDR2: SGHTA and FQGNSA. The DNA for the CDR3 is TGTGCCAGCAGCTCCCCTCTGGACAGAGGAAATTTGCAGACCCAGTACTTC. Its translation is CASSSPLDRGNLQTQYF. Full variable domain (remainder filled in from reference TRBV7-2 and TRBJ2-5): GAGVSQSPSNKVTEKGKDVELRCDPISGHTALYWYRQSLGQGLEFLIYFQGNSAPDKSGLPSDRFSAERTGGSVSTLTIQRTQQEDSAVYLCASSSPLDRGNLQTQYFGPGTRLLVL.

The chain joins TRBV7-2 to TRBJ1-1; D unclear. V lost 0 bases, J lost 3 bases, and 11 bases lay in between. This CDR3 has 15 residues. Germline V gene sequence: CDR1 SGHTA, CDR2 FQGNSA. Here the CDR3 DNA reads TGTGCCAGCAGCTTAGCCGCGGGAACAGACACTGAAGCTTTCTTT. Encoded protein: CASSLAAGTDTEAFF.

This clone was observed a few times. Other DNA sequences of this sample code for an identical CDR3. The V call is TRBV6-5, the J call TRBJ1-5; D is undetermined. CDR1 and CDR2 (germline): MNHEY, SVGAGI. Trimming cost V 2 bases and J 0 bases, with 8 bases left between them. The CDR3 runs 15 residues. The CDR3 protein is CASSYSQDSNQPQHF. CDR3 bases: TGTGCCAGCAGTTACAGTCAAGATAGCAATCAGCCCCAGCATTTT.

As DNA, the CDR3 is TGTGCCAGCAGTCACCTCGGGCAATCGGCCTACGAGCAGTACTTC. Translated, it gives CASSHLGQSAYEQYF. J is TRBJ2-7 and V is TRBV27; D remains unclear. V gave up 5 bases and J gave up 2 bases, with 16 bases separating them. This CDR3 has 15 amino acids. Germline CDR1 and CDR2: MNHEY and SMNVEV (reference sequence).

CDR3 protein: CASSYGHGSNQPQHF. The CDR3 region has the DNA TGTGCCAGCAGTTACGGGCACGGTAGCAATCAGCCCCAGCATTTT. The V call is TRBV6-5, the J call TRBJ1-5; D is undetermined. The CDR3 consists of 15 residues. The germline V gene encodes CDR1 MNHEY and CDR2 SVGAGI. V dropped 2 bases and J dropped 0 bases, with 8 bases sitting between them.

The V gene is TRBV4-1, the J gene TRBJ2-2; perhaps TRBD1 as D (5 bases). Looked up from germline, CDR1 is MGHRA and CDR2 is YSYEKL. The ends were cut back, 1 base at V and 1 base at J, with 7 bases in the middle. This CDR3 contains 15 residues. CDR3 sequence reads: CASSQGGQNTGELFF. The CDR3 DNA sequence: TGCGCCAGCAGCCAAGGGGGCCAGAACACCGGGGAGCTGTTTTTT.